This T cell receptor beta chain was identified during a study of human thymus T cells. It was from resections taken during corrective heart surgery that the thymus tissue came. Germline CDR1 SNHLY, CDR2 FYNNEI. V lost 5 bases and J lost 4; bases outside the gene matches: 5. This CDR3 region has 14 residues. TCRdb's table, derived via immunoSEQ multiplex PCR, lists solely in-frame clones and lacks some. The repertoire has around 130,000 clones, 90% to 95% of them found once; the top ten carry 0.024%. This clonotype originated in a boy under two years old with a congenital heart defect but otherwise immunologically healthy. This chain links TRBV2 with TRBJ2-1; 7 bases match TRBD1. The sequencing input was thymus tissue. CDR3: CASSLGGGYNEQFF. In nucleotides, the CDR3 is TGTGCCAGCAGTTTAGGGGGCGGTTACAATGAGCAGTTCTTC.